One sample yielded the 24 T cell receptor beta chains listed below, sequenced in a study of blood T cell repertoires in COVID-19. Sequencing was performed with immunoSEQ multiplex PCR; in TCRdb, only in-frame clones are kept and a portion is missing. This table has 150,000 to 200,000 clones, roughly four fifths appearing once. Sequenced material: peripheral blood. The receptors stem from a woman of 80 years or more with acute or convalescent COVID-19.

CDR3 nucleotides: TGCGCCAGCAGCCAAGGACTAGCGGGAGCGTACGAGCAGTACTTC. This encodes CASSQGLAGAYEQYF. This chain uses TRBV4-1 with TRBJ2-7, with 12 bases fitting TRBD2. Germline-derived CDR1 and CDR2 are MGHRA and YSYEKL. This CDR3 region has 15 residues. With 1 base clipped from V and 4 bases from J, the junction kept 2 bases outside the gene matches.

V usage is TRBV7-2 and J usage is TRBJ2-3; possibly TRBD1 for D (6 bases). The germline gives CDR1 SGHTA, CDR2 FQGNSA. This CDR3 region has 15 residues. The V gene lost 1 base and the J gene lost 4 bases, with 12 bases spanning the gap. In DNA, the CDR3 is TGTGCCAGCAGCTTAGGTTGGGGGCGATCAGATACGCAGTATTTT. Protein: CASSLGWGRSDTQYF.

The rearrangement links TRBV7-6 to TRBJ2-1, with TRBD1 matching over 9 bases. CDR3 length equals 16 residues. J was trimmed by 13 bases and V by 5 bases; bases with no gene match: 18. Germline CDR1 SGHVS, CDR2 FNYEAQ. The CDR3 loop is CASSNHPDRGSGKQFF. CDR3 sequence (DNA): TGTGCCAGCAGCAACCACCCGGACAGGGGATCAGGAAAACAGTTCTTC.

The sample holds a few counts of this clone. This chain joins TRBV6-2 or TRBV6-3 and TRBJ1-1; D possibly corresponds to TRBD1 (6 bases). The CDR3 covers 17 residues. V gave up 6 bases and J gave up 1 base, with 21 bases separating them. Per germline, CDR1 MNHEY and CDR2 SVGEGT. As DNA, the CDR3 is TGTGCCAGCAGCGTTTACGGAGAGGGCAGGGGGAACACTGAAGCTTTCTTT. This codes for CASSVYGEGRGNTEAFF.

This chain's CDR3 is CATSRETSGRSAGRSYGYTF. DNA of the CDR3: TGTGCCACCAGCAGAGAAACTTCGGGGAGATCTGCCGGGCGGTCCTATGGCTACACCTTC. The chain couples TRBV15 to TRBJ1-2; D is ambiguous. From germline, CDR1 is LNHNV and CDR2 YYDKDF (reference sequence). The CDR3 consists of 20 residues. Trimming left V 0 bases short and J 4 bases short, with 27 bases between.

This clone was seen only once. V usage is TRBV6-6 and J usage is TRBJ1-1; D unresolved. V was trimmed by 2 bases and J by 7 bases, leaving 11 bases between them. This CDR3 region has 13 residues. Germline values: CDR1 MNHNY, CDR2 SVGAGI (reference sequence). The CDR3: CASSYEGTGEAFF. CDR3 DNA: TGTGCCAGCAGTTACGAGGGCACCGGTGAAGCTTTCTTT.

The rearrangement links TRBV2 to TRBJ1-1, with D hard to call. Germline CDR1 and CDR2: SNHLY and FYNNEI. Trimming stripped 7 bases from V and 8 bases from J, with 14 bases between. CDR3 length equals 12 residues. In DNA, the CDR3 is TGTGCCAGCACTCCTCTAGGTGGGGAAGCTTTCTTT. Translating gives CASTPLGGEAFF.

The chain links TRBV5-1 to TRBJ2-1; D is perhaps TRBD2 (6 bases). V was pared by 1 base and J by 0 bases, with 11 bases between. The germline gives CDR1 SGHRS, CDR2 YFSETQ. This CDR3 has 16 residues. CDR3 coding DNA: TGCGCCAGCAGCTTGAACGGACTACCCTCCTACAATGAGCAGTTCTTC. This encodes CASSLNGLPSYNEQFF. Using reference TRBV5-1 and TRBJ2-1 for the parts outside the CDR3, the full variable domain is KAGVTQTPRYLIKTRGQQVTLSCSPISGHRSVSWYQQTPGQGLQFLFEYFSETQRNKGNFPGRFSGRQFSNSRSEMNVSTLELGDSALYLCASSLNGLPSYNEQFFGPGTRLTVL.

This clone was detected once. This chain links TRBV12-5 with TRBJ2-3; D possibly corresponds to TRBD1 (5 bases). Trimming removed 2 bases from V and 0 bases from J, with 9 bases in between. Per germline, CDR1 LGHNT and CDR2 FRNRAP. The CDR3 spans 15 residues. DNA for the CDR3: TGTGCTAGTGGTTTGAGGGGTAGGAGCACAGATACGCAGTATTTT. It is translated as CASGLRGRSTDTQYF. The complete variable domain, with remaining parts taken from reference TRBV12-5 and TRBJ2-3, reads DARVTQTPRHKVTEMGQEVTMRCQPILGHNTVFWYRQTMMQGLELLAYFRNRAPLDDSGMPKDRFSAEMPDATLATLKIQPSEPRDSAVYFCASGLRGRSTDTQYFGPGTRLTVL.

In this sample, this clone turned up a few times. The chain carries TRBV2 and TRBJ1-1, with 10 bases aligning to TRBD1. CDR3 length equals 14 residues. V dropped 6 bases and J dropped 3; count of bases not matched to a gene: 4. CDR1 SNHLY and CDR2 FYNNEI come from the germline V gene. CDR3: CASRKGTGDTEAFF. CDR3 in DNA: TGTGCCAGCAGGAAAGGGACAGGGGACACTGAAGCTTTCTTT. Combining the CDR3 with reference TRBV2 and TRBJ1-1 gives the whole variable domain EPEVTQTPSHQVTQMGQEVILRCVPISNHLYFYWYRQILGQKVEFLVSFYNNEISEKSEIFDDQFSVERPDGSNFTLKIRSTKLEDSAMYFCASRKGTGDTEAFFGQGTRLTVV.

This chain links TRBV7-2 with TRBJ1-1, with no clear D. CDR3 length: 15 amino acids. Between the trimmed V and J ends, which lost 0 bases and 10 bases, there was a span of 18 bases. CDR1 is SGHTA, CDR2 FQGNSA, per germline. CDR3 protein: CASSLALSSSDLAFF. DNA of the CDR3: TGTGCCAGCAGCTTAGCGCTTAGCTCCTCCGATCTAGCTTTCTTT.

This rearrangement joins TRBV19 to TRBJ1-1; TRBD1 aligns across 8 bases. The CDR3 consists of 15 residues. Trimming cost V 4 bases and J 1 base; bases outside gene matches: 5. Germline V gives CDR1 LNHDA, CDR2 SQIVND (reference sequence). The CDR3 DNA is TGTGCCAGTAGTACGCCCGGGACAGGGAACACTGAAGCTTTCTTT. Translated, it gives CASSTPGTGNTEAFF.

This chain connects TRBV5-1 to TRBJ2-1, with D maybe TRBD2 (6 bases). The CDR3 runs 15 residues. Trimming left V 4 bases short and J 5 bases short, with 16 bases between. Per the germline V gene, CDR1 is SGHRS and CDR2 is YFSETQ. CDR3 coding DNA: TGCGCCAGCAGCCCTGGGTCAGCGGGCGACAATGAGCAGTTCTTC. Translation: CASSPGSAGDNEQFF.

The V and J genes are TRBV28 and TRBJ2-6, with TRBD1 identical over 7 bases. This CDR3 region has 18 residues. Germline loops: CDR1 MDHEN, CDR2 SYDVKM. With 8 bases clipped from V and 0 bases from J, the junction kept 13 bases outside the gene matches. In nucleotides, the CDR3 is TGTGCCAGCGGGACGGGACAGCTCCTCCTCTCTGGGGCCAACGTCCTGACTTTC. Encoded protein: CASGTGQLLLSGANVLTF.

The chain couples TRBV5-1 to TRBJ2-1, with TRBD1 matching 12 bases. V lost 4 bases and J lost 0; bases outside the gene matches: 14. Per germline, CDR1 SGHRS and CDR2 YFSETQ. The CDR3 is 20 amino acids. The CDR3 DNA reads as TGCGCCAGCAGCCAGCGGGACAGGGGGCCCGATGAGGGCTCCTACAATGAGCAGTTCTTC. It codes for CASSQRDRGPDEGSYNEQFF.

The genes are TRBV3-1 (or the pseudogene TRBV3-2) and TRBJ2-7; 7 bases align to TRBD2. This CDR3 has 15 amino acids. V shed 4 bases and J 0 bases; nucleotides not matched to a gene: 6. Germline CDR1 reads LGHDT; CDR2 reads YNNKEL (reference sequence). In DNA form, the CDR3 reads TGTGCCAGCAGCCCGTTGGGGGGGGTCTCCTACGAGCAGTACTTC. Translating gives CASSPLGGVSYEQYF.

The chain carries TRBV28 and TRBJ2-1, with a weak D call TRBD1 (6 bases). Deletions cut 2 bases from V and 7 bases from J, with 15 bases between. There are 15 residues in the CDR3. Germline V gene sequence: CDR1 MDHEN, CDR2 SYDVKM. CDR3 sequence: CASSLPVGAGNEQFF. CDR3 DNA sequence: TGTGCCAGCAGTTTACCAGTGGGGGCCGGGAATGAGCAGTTCTTC.

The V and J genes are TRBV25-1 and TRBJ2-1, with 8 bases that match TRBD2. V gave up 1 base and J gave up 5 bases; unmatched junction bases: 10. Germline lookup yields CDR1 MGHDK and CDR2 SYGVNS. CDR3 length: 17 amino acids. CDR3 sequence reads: CASSELGSGRGDNEQFF. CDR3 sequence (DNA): TGTGCCAGCAGTGAATTGGGGAGCGGGAGAGGAGACAATGAGCAGTTCTTC.

CDR3 sequence reads: CASSTVGRARVEQYF. The CDR3 DNA reads as TGTGCCAGCAGTACAGTTGGGAGGGCCAGGGTCGAGCAGTACTTC. The chain couples TRBV28 to TRBJ2-7, with 7 nucleotides matching TRBD2. Germline V CDR1 and CDR2: MDHEN, SYDVKM. The CDR3 is 15 amino acids. V lost 5 bases and J lost 6; bases outside the gene matches: 13.

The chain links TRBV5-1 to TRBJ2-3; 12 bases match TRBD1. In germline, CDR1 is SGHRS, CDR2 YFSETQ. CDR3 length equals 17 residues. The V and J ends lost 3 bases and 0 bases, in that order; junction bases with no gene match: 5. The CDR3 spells CASSSGTGGRSTDTQYF. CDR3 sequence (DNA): TGCGCCAGCAGCTCCGGGACAGGGGGCCGGAGCACAGATACGCAGTATTTT. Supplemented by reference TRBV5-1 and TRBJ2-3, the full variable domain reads KAGVTQTPRYLIKTRGQQVTLSCSPISGHRSVSWYQQTPGQGLQFLFEYFSETQRNKGNFPGRFSGRQFSNSRSEMNVSTLELGDSALYLCASSSGTGGRSTDTQYFGPGTRLTVL.

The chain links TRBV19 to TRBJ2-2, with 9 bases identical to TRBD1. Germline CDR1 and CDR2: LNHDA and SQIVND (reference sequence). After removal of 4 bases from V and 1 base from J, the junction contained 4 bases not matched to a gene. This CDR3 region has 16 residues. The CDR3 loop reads CASSRGQGRNTGELFF. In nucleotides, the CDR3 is TGTGCCAGTAGTAGGGGACAGGGTCGGAACACCGGGGAGCTGTTTTTT.

CDR3 sequence: CASSLRDYKNIQYF. The CDR3 DNA sequence: TGTGCCAGCAGCTTGAGGGACTACAAAAACATTCAGTACTTC. V gene TRBV5-4 combines with J gene TRBJ2-4, with TRBD2 identical over 7 bases. This CDR3 comprises 14 residues. V shed 1 base, J shed 3 bases, and the junction held 1 base outside the gene matches. Germline CDR1 and CDR2: SGHNT and YYREEE (reference sequence).

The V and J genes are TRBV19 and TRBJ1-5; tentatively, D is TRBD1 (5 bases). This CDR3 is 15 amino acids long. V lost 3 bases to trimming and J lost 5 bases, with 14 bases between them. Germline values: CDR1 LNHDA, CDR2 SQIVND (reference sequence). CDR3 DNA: TGTGCCAGTAGTATTAGGGGCAGGGTCGATCAGCCCCAGCATTTT. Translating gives CASSIRGRVDQPQHF.

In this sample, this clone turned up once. The CDR3 reads CASSYADNEQFF. CDR3 sequence (DNA): TGCGCCAGCAGCTACGCAGACAATGAGCAGTTCTTC. This rearrangement joins TRBV5-1 to TRBJ2-1; D is uncertain. Trimming left V 3 bases short and J 5 bases short, with 6 bases between. This CDR3 is 12 amino acids long. Germline V gene data show CDR1 as SGHRS and CDR2 as YFSETQ.